The sequence of this T cell receptor (beta chain) was determined in a study of regulatory T cells in long-lasting Graves disease. Study conclusions and caveats: Relative to new patients (approximately 1,000), persistent patients exhibited greater sharing of public clonotypes (around 2,700). Compared with new cases, persistent Graves' patients showed reduced TCR diversity.

As to time point: newly diagnosed GD, antithyroid drugs for less than 3 months. The TCR library was made from RNA that had been extracted from PBMCs in TRIzol. Patient provenance is recorded as an endocrinology department in Xi'an, China. As to this clonotype: Its target is not known.

Arm-PCR of CDR3 regions and iRepertoire HTBI primers were used to build TCR beta libraries. From the multiplex PCR reads, TCRdb called clonotypes with MiXCR, one entry per CDR3 protein. The data show roughly 420,000 distinct CDR3 sequences, with 15% to 20% seen just once and 20% to 25% held by the top ten. The CDR3 spans 14 residues. The V and J ends lost 4 bases and 7 bases, in that order; junction bases with no gene match: 4. Germline-derived CDR1 and CDR2 are KGHDR and SFDVKD. These data also formed part of another study, on T cells in Graves' hyperthyroidism and ophthalmopathy.

V usage is TRBV24-1 and J usage is TRBJ2-1; 9 bases are shared with TRBD2. The sample was peripheral blood mononuclear cells (PBMCs), taken at new diagnosis, from a patient treated with antithyroid drugs. The clonotype originates from a woman aged 18-29 years with Graves disease. CDR3 DNA: TGTGCCACCAGTGACCCGGGACTAGCAAATGAGCAGTTCTTC. Translating gives CATSDPGLANEQFF.